This T cell receptor (beta chain) was recovered during a study of cytomegalovirus exposure and HLA in healthy donors. Use of 60 Vbeta and 13 Jbeta primers characterized the PCR. The table came from immunoSEQ multiplex PCR; TCRdb's copy has only in-frame clones and leaves some out. The sample table includes about 130,000 clones. The CDR3 is made up of 20 amino acids. CDR1 is MDHEN, CDR2 SYDVKM, per germline. V gave up 5 bases and J gave up 7 bases; unmatched junction bases: 24. This sequence was found in a woman between 40 and 55 years old in good health and CMV-seropositive. Input material: PBMCs. The chain links TRBV28 to TRBJ2-7, with 12 nucleotides matching TRBD1. CDR3 protein: CASSPLPGTGGRDYGLEQYF. The CDR3 nucleotides read TGTGCCAGCAGTCCCCTCCCCGGGACAGGGGGCCGAGACTACGGTTTGGAGCAGTACTTC.